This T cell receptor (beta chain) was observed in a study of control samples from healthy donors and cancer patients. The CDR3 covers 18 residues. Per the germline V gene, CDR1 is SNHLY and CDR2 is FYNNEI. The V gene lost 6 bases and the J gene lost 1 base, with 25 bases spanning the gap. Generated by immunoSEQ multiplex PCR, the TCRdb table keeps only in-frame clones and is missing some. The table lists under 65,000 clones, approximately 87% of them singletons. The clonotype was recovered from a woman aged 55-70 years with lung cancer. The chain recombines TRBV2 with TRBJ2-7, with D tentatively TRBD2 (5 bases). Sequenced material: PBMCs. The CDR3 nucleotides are TGTGCCAGCAGCGGAGGATGGGAAGGAGCTGATTATTCCTACGAGCAGTACTTC. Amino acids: CASSGGWEGADYSYEQYF.